The 11 T cell receptor beta chains presented below share a single source sample, sequenced in a study of blood T cell repertoires in COVID-19. The method was immunoSEQ multiplex PCR; TCRdb's version includes in-frame clones alone and lacks a portion of them. Among about 220,000 clones listed, 70% to 85% were seen once. The source material was PBMCs or T cells enriched from blood (not recorded which). Receptors originate from a woman aged 60-75 years who had recovered from COVID-19.

This clone has a single count. The chain recombines TRBV12-3 or TRBV12-4 with TRBJ1-5; D uncertain. The CDR3 is made up of 12 amino acids. Trimming removed 8 bases from V and 5 bases from J, with 10 bases in between. The CDR3 here is CASGRSDQPQHF. CDR3 coding DNA: TGTGCCAGCGGGAGGAGTGATCAGCCCCAGCATTTT.

The V call is TRBV25-1, the J call TRBJ2-5; D gene unclear. Trimming pared 2 bases from V and 4 bases from J, leaving 5 bases between. Germline values: CDR1 MGHDK, CDR2 SYGVNS. The CDR3 sequence is 12 residues long. CDR3 loop: CASSELGETQYF. CDR3 nucleotide sequence: TGTGCCAGCAGTGAACTCGGAGAGACCCAGTACTTC.

The chain has TRBV5-1 and TRBJ2-2; 10 positions match TRBD1. The V gene's germline CDR1 is SGHRS and CDR2 YFSETQ. With 4 bases clipped from V and 3 bases from J, the junction kept 6 bases outside the gene matches. This CDR3 has 16 amino acids. CDR3 protein: CASSPGQGVHTGELFF. DNA of the CDR3: TGCGCCAGCAGCCCCGGACAGGGGGTGCACACCGGGGAGCTGTTTTTT.

The chain recombines TRBV19 with TRBJ2-3; 8 nucleotides agree with TRBD2. Per the germline V gene, CDR1 is LNHDA and CDR2 is SQIVND (reference sequence). Losses at the gene ends were 8 bases for V and 2 bases for J; bases not matched to a gene: 6. The CDR3 has 14 residues. As DNA, the CDR3 is TGTGCCAGTCCCAGCGGGGGCGTCACAGATACGCAGTATTTT. It encodes CASPSGGVTDTQYF.

Here the CDR3 reads CASSQGALGYGYTF. The CDR3 nucleotides are TGTGCCAGCAGCCAGGGGGCGCTAGGCTATGGCTACACCTTC. The rearrangement joins TRBV4-2 to TRBJ1-2, with D possibly being TRBD1 (6 bases). This CDR3 comprises 14 residues. Germline V gives CDR1 LGHNA, CDR2 YNFKEQ. Deletions cut 3 bases from V and 4 bases from J, with 12 bases between.

CDR3 nucleotides: TGCGCCAGCAGCCGAACTAGCGGGGGGGAGGCAGATACGCAGTATTTT. Amino acid sequence: CASSRTSGGEADTQYF. This rearrangement joins TRBV4-1 to TRBJ2-3; 13 bases fit TRBD2. This CDR3 comprises 16 residues. Germline V lookup: CDR1 MGHRA, CDR2 YSYEKL. Unmatched junction bases numbered 5, after V lost 4 bases and J lost 4 bases.

This chain connects TRBV6-1 to TRBJ2-5; D is perhaps TRBD2 (5 bases). Per the germline V gene, CDR1 is MNHNS and CDR2 is SASEGT. The V end was cut by 5 bases, the J end by 5 bases, with 9 bases between. The CDR3 spans 12 residues. CDR3 DNA: TGTGCCAGCAGTTTTGGCGGGGAGACCCAGTACTTC. This translates into CASSFGGETQYF.

This rearrangement joins TRBV7-6 to TRBJ2-3; a possible D gene is TRBD2 (6 bases). The CDR3 totals 15 residues. V lost 5 bases to trimming and J lost 1 base, with 13 bases between them. Germline V gene sequence: CDR1 SGHVS, CDR2 FNYEAQ. In nucleotides, the CDR3 is TGTGCCAGCAGCCCCGGGGAGCGGGGCACAGATACGCAGTATTTT. Amino acid sequence: CASSPGERGTDTQYF. Full variable domain (rest looked up from reference TRBV7-6 and TRBJ2-3): GAGVSQSPRYKVTKRGQDVALRCDPISGHVSLYWYRQALGQGPEFLTYFNYEAQQDKSGLPNDRFSAERPEGSISTLTIQRTEQRDSAMYRCASSPGERGTDTQYFGPGTRLTVL.

The sample holds one count of this clone. This chain uses TRBV5-4 with TRBJ2-3, with D possibly being TRBD1 (5 bases). V lost 0 bases, J lost 5 bases, and 7 bases lay in between. This CDR3 is built from 13 residues. Germline V lookup: CDR1 SGHNT, CDR2 YYREEE (reference sequence). The CDR3 is CASSLEGEDTQYF. CDR3 nucleotide sequence: TGTGCCAGCAGCTTGGAAGGGGAAGATACGCAGTATTTT.

The chain recombines TRBV2 with TRBJ2-7; 7 bases line up with TRBD1. The germline V gene encodes CDR1 SNHLY and CDR2 FYNNEI. The CDR3 totals 13 residues. V lost 7 bases and J lost 4; bases outside the gene matches: 7. This CDR3 is CASMAGGQYEQYF. The CDR3 nucleotides read TGTGCCAGCATGGCAGGGGGTCAGTACGAGCAGTACTTC.

This clone has a handful of counts. This chain links TRBV7-5 with TRBJ1-3; TRBD1 was called by the table and not checked on the DNA. TRBV7-5 is termed a pseudogene. The CDR3 is 18 residues long. CDR3: CVRSPGGTGATSGNTIYF. CDR3 nucleotides: TGTGTCAGAAGCCCAGGAGGGACAGGGGCTACCTCTGGAAACACCATATATTTT.